This T cell receptor beta chain was identified during a study of control samples from healthy donors and cancer patients. This table comes from immunoSEQ multiplex PCR, and its TCRdb copy is limited to in-frame clones, with some not included. The sample has about 410,000 clones; around 90% are singletons. Germline V CDR1 and CDR2: MNHEY, SVGAGI. The ends were cut back, 0 bases at V and 5 bases at J, with 8 bases in the middle. This CDR3 has 14 amino acids. The specimen was PBMCs. The receptor was isolated from a man between 40 and 49 years old with head and neck cancer. The rearrangement joins TRBV6-5 to TRBJ1-5; D is uncertain. CDR3 region: CASSYSGNYQPQHF. For the CDR3, the DNA is TGTGCCAGCAGTTACTCGGGCAATTATCAGCCCCAGCATTTT.